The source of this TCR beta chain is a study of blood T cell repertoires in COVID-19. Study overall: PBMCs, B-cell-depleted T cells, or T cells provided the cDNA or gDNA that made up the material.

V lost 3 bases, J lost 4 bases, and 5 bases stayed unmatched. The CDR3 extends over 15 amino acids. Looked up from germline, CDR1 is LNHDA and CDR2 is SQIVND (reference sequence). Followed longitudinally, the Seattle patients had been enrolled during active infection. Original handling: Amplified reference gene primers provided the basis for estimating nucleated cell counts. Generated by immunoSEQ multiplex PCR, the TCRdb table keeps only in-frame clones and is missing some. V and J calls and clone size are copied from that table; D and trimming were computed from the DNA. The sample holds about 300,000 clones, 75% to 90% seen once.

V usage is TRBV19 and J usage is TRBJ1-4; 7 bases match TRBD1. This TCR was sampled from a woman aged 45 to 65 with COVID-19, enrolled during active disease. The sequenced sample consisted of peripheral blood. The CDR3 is CASSINRGLNEKLFF. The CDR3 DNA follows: TGTGCCAGTAGTATTAACAGGGGCCTTAATGAAAAACTGTTTTTT. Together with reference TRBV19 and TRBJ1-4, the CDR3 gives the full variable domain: DGGITQSPKYLFRKEGQNVTLSCEQNLNHDAMYWYRQDPGQGLRLIYYSQIVNDFQKGDIAEGYSVSREKKESFPLTVTSAQKNPTAFYLCASSINRGLNEKLFFGSGTQLSVL.